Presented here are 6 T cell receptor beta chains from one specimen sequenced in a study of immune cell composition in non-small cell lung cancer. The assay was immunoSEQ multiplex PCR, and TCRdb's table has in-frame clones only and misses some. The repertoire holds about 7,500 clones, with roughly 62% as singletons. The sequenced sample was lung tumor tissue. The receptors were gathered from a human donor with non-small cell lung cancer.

CDR3 nucleotide sequence: TGTGCCAGTAGTATAGGGAGGGGGCGCGAAGAGACCCAGTACTTC. This codes for CASSIGRGREETQYF. The V and J genes are TRBV19 and TRBJ2-5, with D possibly being TRBD1 (7 bases). Germline V gives CDR1 LNHDA, CDR2 SQIVND (reference sequence). The CDR3 extends over 15 amino acids. V lost 1 base and J lost 3, with 12 bases in between.

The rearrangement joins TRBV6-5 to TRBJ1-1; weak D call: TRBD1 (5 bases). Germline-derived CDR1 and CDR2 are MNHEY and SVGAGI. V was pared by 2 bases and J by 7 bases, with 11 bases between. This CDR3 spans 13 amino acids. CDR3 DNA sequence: TGTGCCAGCAGTTACAGGGGAGGGAGTGAAGCTTTCTTT. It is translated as CASSYRGGSEAFF.

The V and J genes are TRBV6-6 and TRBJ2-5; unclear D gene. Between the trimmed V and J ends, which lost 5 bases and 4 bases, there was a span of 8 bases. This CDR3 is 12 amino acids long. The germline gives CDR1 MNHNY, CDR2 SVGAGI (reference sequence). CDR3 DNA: TGTGCCAGCAGTCTGCAGGCAGAGACCCAGTACTTC. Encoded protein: CASSLQAETQYF.

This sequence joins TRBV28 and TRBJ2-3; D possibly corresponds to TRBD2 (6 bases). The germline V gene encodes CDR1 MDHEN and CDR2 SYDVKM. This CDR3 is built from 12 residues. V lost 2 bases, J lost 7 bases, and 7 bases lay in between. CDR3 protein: CASSLGGYTQYF. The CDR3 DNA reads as TGTGCCAGCAGTTTAGGGGGGTATACGCAGTATTTT.

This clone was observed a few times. The CDR3 spells CATSRDRGNEQFF. As DNA, the CDR3 is TGTGCCACCAGCAGAGATCGGGGCAATGAGCAGTTCTTC. The chain recombines TRBV15 with TRBJ2-1; D may be TRBD2 (5 bases). The CDR3 extends over 13 amino acids. Trimming pared 0 bases from V and 6 bases from J, leaving 6 bases between. Germline V gene sequence: CDR1 LNHNV, CDR2 YYDKDF (reference sequence).

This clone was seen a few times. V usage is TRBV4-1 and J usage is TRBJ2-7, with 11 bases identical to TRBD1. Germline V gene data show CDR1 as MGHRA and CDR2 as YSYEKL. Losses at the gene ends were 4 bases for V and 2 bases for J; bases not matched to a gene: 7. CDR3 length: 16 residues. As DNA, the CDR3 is TGCGCCAGCAGCCCTCTACCGGGACAGGGGGCCTACGAGCAGTACTTC. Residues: CASSPLPGQGAYEQYF.